Each of the 23 T cell receptor beta chains below was sequenced from the same sample in a study of monozygotic twins with cystic fibrosis. The assay was immunoSEQ multiplex PCR, and TCRdb's table has in-frame clones only and misses some. Here the sample spans roughly 14,000 clones, about 98% being singletons. The sample comprised blood. These receptors were taken from a girl aged 2 to 9 with cystic fibrosis.

This chain links TRBV5-1 with TRBJ1-2; no clear D gene. This CDR3 contains 15 residues. V lost 0 bases, J lost 1 base, and 10 bases lay in between. Looked up from germline, CDR1 is SGHRS and CDR2 is YFSETQ. The CDR3 protein is CASSLEGFGNYGYTF. The CDR3 nucleotides read TGCGCCAGCAGCTTGGAAGGGTTCGGTAACTATGGCTACACCTTC. Using reference TRBV5-1 and TRBJ1-2 for the parts outside the CDR3, the full variable domain is KAGVTQTPRYLIKTRGQQVTLSCSPISGHRSVSWYQQTPGQGLQFLFEYFSETQRNKGNFPGRFSGRQFSNSRSEMNVSTLELGDSALYLCASSLEGFGNYGYTFGSGTRLTVV.

This chain uses TRBV29-1 with TRBJ1-2; maybe TRBD1 (6 bases). The CDR3 is made up of 11 amino acids. The germline V and J ends were trimmed by 2 bases and 7 bases, with 8 bases remaining between them. Germline CDR1 is SQVTM and CDR2 is ANQGSEA. CDR3 loop: CSVERTVGYTF. The CDR3 region has the DNA TGCAGCGTTGAACGGACAGTTGGCTACACCTTC.

The chain joins TRBV7-9 to TRBJ1-4; tentatively, D is TRBD1 (6 bases). The ends were cut back, 5 bases at V and 3 bases at J, with 10 bases in the middle. The CDR3 runs to 14 residues. Germline V lookup: CDR1 SEHNR, CDR2 FQNEAQ (reference sequence). CDR3: CASSPGVPNEKLFF. The CDR3 nucleotides are TGTGCCAGCAGCCCAGGGGTACCTAATGAAAAACTGTTTTTT.

The chain employs TRBV9 and TRBJ1-4; possibly TRBD1 for D (5 bases). Per the germline V gene, CDR1 is SGDLS and CDR2 is YYNGEE. CDR3 size: 15 residues. Trimming pared 2 bases from V and 6 bases from J, leaving 14 bases between. CDR3 bases: TGTGCCAGCAGCGTGTCGGGGGTTAACGATGAAAAACTGTTTTTT. Translating gives CASSVSGVNDEKLFF.

CDR3 amino acids: CASGVGGLAGTYEQYF. For the CDR3, the DNA is TGTGCCAGCGGAGTAGGAGGACTAGCGGGTACATACGAGCAGTACTTC. The chain combines TRBV7-9 with TRBJ2-7; 11 bases fit TRBD2. Germline V CDR1 and CDR2: SEHNR, FQNEAQ (reference sequence). V gave up 8 bases and J gave up 4 bases; unmatched junction bases: 13. The CDR3 covers 16 residues.

This clone turned up a few times. J is TRBJ1-2 and V is TRBV4-1, with 8 nucleotides matching TRBD1. Trimming cost V 5 bases and J 12 bases; bases outside gene matches: 5. CDR3 size: 11 residues. The germline CDR1 and CDR2 sequences are MGHRA and YSYEKL. The chain's CDR3 is CASSSGQGHTF. CDR3 nucleotide sequence: TGCGCCAGCAGCTCTGGACAGGGACACACCTTC.

V is TRBV9 and J is TRBJ1-5; D is ambiguous. This CDR3 contains 13 residues. CDR1 and CDR2 (germline): SGDLS, YYNGEE. Deletions cut 5 bases from V and 0 bases from J, with 6 bases between. The CDR3 loop reads CASSTDSNQPQHF. CDR3 in DNA: TGTGCCAGCAGTACAGATAGCAATCAGCCCCAGCATTTT.

The DNA for the CDR3 is TGTGCCGGATACGGCGACACTGAAGCTTTCTTT. It codes for CAGYGDTEAFF. The V call is TRBV30, the J call TRBJ1-1, with unresolved D. Germline CDR1 and CDR2: GTSNPN and SVGIG (reference sequence). Trimming stripped 8 bases from V and 3 bases from J, with 10 bases between. This CDR3 region has 11 residues. The entire variable domain, with the rest obtained from reference TRBV30 and TRBJ1-1, is as follows: SQTIHQWPATLVQPVGSPLSLECTVEGTSNPNLYWYRQAAGRGLQLLFYSVGIGQISSEVPQNLSASRPQDRQFILSSKKLLLSDSGFYLCAGYGDTEAFFGQGTRLTVV.

The chain recombines TRBV6-4 with TRBJ2-1; perhaps TRBD2 as D (6 bases). V dropped 3 bases and J dropped 0 bases, with 12 bases sitting between them. The CDR3 sequence is 16 residues long. In germline, CDR1 is MRHNA, CDR2 SNTAGT. The chain's CDR3 is CASSDMAGPSYNEQFF. The DNA for the CDR3 is TGTGCCAGCAGTGATATGGCGGGGCCCTCCTACAATGAGCAGTTCTTC.

V and J are TRBV6-5 and TRBJ1-1; D might be TRBD1 (5 bases). The CDR3 has 15 residues. Germline V gene sequence: CDR1 MNHEY, CDR2 SVGAGI. Trimming removed 6 bases at V and 1 base at J, with 15 bases between. CDR3 amino acids: CASRIDRDGNTEAFF. The CDR3 nucleotides read TGTGCCAGCAGAATAGACCGGGACGGGAACACTGAAGCTTTCTTT.

V usage is TRBV29-1 and J usage is TRBJ1-1; 9 bases fit TRBD1. The V segment lost 5 bases and the J segment 5 bases; nucleotides outside the gene matches: 9. The CDR3 has 14 amino acids. CDR1 SQVTM and CDR2 ANQGSEA come from the germline V gene. CDR3 region: CSVSDRGGRTEAFF. In DNA, the CDR3 is TGCAGCGTTTCGGACAGGGGCGGGAGAACTGAAGCTTTCTTT.

The chain employs TRBV5-1 and TRBJ2-3; D not resolved. Between the trimmed V and J ends, which lost 1 base and 1 base, there was a span of 13 bases. The length of the CDR3 is 16 residues. Per the germline V gene, CDR1 is SGHRS and CDR2 is YFSETQ. CDR3: CASSLYPTSGTDTQYF. The CDR3 bases are TGCGCCAGCAGCTTGTATCCCACATCGGGCACAGATACGCAGTATTTT.

The chain combines TRBV5-1 with TRBJ1-2; the match to TRBD1 covers 12 bases. The germline gives CDR1 SGHRS, CDR2 YFSETQ. Trimming took 1 base from V and 2 from J; bases not matched to a gene: 9. The CDR3 is made up of 18 amino acids. CDR3 residues: CASSLLVGQGALNYGYTF. The CDR3 nucleotides read TGCGCCAGCAGCTTGTTGGTGGGACAGGGGGCTCTAAACTATGGCTACACCTTC.

The chain couples TRBV2 to TRBJ1-1, with D perhaps TRBD1 (5 bases). The V end lost 0 bases, the J end lost 0 bases, and 17 bases lay between the germline ends. The CDR3 length is 18 residues. Germline V gives CDR1 SNHLY, CDR2 FYNNEI. CDR3 sequence: CASSEAPVEGLMNTEAFF. DNA of the CDR3: TGTGCCAGCAGTGAAGCGCCCGTAGAGGGGTTAATGAACACTGAAGCTTTCTTT.

J is TRBJ2-7 and V is TRBV10-1, with unresolved D. Germline CDR1 is WNHNN and CDR2 is SYGVQD (reference sequence). Trimming left V 3 bases short and J 3 bases short, with 12 bases between. This CDR3 comprises 14 residues. The DNA of the CDR3 is TGCGCCAGCAGTGAAAGTCAGGTTGACTACGAGCAGTACTTC. Protein product: CASSESQVDYEQYF.

V and J are TRBV11-2 and TRBJ2-7, with D perhaps matching TRBD1 (5 bases). CDR1 and CDR2 (germline): SGHAT, FQNNGV. This CDR3 contains 15 residues. V was clipped by 5 bases and J by 0 bases, with 14 bases between them. CDR3 sequence (DNA): TGTGCCAGCAGCCATATTCAGGGATACTCCTACGAGCAGTACTTC. Its protein product is CASSHIQGYSYEQYF.

CDR3 protein: CASSWGQAGNEQFF. The CDR3 bases are TGTGCCAGCAGCTGGGGACAGGCCGGCAATGAGCAGTTCTTC. The chain carries TRBV11-2 and TRBJ2-1; 8 nucleotides align to TRBD1. Germline V gives CDR1 SGHAT, CDR2 FQNNGV. The V and J ends lost 4 bases and 6 bases, in that order; junction bases with no gene match: 5. This CDR3 has 14 amino acids.

V and J are TRBV6-5 and TRBJ1-1, with a tentative D call TRBD1 (6 bases). Trimming pared 0 bases from V and 9 bases from J, leaving 11 bases between. The CDR3 length is 13 residues. Germline V gene sequence: CDR1 MNHEY, CDR2 SVGAGI. CDR3 DNA sequence: TGTGCCAGCAGTTACTCGACGGGGGCTAAAGCTTTCTTT. It translates to CASSYSTGAKAFF.

The rearrangement uses TRBV19 and TRBJ1-5; D remains ambiguous. Germline CDR1 is LNHDA and CDR2 is SQIVND (reference sequence). The CDR3 is made up of 15 amino acids. Trimming pared 1 base from V and 0 bases from J, leaving 7 bases between. This CDR3 reads CASSIGSHSNQPQHF. DNA for the CDR3: TGTGCCAGTAGTATAGGGAGCCATAGCAATCAGCCCCAGCATTTT.

V and J are TRBV2 and TRBJ2-3; 7 nucleotides line up with TRBD1. Germline loops: CDR1 SNHLY, CDR2 FYNNEI. Trimming took 8 bases from V and 2 from J; bases not matched to a gene: 10. This CDR3 contains 15 residues. The CDR3 DNA is TGTGCCAGCGGACGAGACAGGGTCTACACAGATACGCAGTATTTT. Translating it yields CASGRDRVYTDTQYF.

The V call is TRBV10-3, the J call TRBJ1-2, with D uncertain. This CDR3 contains 14 residues. Germline V CDR1 and CDR2: ENHRY, SYGVKD. Trimming took 3 bases from V and 4 from J, leaving 12 bases between them. CDR3 in amino acids: CAISDGSYGYGYTF. In nucleotides, the CDR3 is TGTGCCATCAGTGATGGGTCGTACGGCTATGGCTACACCTTC.

The gene calls are TRBV29-1 and TRBJ2-5, with D perhaps TRBD1 (6 bases). V lost 8 bases to trimming and J lost 1 base, with 14 bases between them. The CDR3 contains 13 residues. The germline CDR1 and CDR2 sequences are SQVTM and ANQGSEA. CDR3 sequence (DNA): TGCAGCCTGCTGGACAGCCTCCAAGAGACCCAGTACTTC. Translating gives CSLLDSLQETQYF.

J is TRBJ1-5 and V is TRBV5-1; tentatively, D is TRBD1 (5 bases). Germline CDR1 and CDR2: SGHRS and YFSETQ. The CDR3 contains 14 residues. The germline V and J ends were trimmed by 3 bases and 7 bases, with 14 bases remaining between them. CDR3 loop: CASSSGPSSQPQHF. CDR3 sequence (DNA): TGCGCCAGCAGCTCGGGACCGTCAAGCCAGCCCCAGCATTTT.